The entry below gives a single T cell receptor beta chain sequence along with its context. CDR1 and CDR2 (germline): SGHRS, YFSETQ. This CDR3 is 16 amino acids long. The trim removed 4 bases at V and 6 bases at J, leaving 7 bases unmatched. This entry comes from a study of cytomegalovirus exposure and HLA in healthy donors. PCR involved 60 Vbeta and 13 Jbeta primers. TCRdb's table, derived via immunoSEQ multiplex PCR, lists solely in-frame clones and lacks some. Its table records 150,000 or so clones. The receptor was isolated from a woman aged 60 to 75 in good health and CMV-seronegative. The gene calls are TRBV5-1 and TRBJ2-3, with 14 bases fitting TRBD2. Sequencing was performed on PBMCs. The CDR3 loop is CASSLLGLAGADTQYF. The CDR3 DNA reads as TGCGCCAGCAGCCTATTGGGACTAGCGGGAGCTGATACGCAGTATTTT.